Shown below are 4 T cell receptor beta chains from a single sample sequenced in a study of blood T cell repertoires in COVID-19. TCRdb's copy holds only in-frame clones and misses some; the assay was immunoSEQ multiplex PCR. The table lists 200,000 to 300,000 clones, more than 75% of them singletons. Sequenced: peripheral blood. All receptors come from a woman between 45 and 60 years old with acute or convalescent COVID-19.

The gene calls are TRBV6-2 or TRBV6-3 and TRBJ2-1; 14 nucleotides line up with TRBD2. The V gene end was trimmed by 0 bases and the J gene end by 9 bases; junction bases not matched to a gene: 4. The germline gives CDR1 MNHEY, CDR2 SVGEGT. The CDR3 totals 16 residues. The CDR3 here is CASSYSQTSGRVEQFF. The DNA for the CDR3 is TGTGCCAGCAGTTACTCGCAGACTAGCGGGAGGGTTGAGCAGTTCTTC.

With respect to this clone: A single base is all that separates this from a far larger clone, so a read error is likely. The rearrangement joins TRBV7-6 to TRBJ1-2, with 9 positions matching TRBD1. V lost 5 bases and J lost 4; bases outside the gene matches: 5. Germline CDR1 reads SGHVS; CDR2 reads FNYEAQ. The CDR3 is 14 residues long. CDR3 region: CASSPGQGGYGYTF. CDR3 in DNA: TGTGCCAGCAGCCCGGGACAGGGTGGCTATGGCTACACCTTC.

This sequence joins TRBV11-2 and TRBJ2-5; 9 positions match TRBD1. Per germline, CDR1 SGHAT and CDR2 FQNNGV. This CDR3 has 16 amino acids. The junction had 7 bases not matched to a gene; V was cut back by 4 bases and J by 1 base. The CDR3 coding sequence is TGTGCCAGCAGCTCGGGACAGGGTGCGGTCCAAGAGACCCAGTACTTC. Its protein is CASSSGQGAVQETQYF.

The chain carries TRBV11-2 and TRBJ2-7; TRBD1 matches at 7 bases. Trimming cost V 5 bases and J 4 bases; bases outside gene matches: 14. CDR1 is SGHAT and CDR2 is FQNNGV in the germline V gene. The CDR3 has 16 residues. The CDR3 DNA reads TGTGCCAGCAGCCCAATCAGAAGGGACAGACTGTACGAGCAGTACTTC. This gives the protein CASSPIRRDRLYEQYF.